Presented here are 18 T cell receptor beta chains from one specimen sequenced in a study of human T cells and chemical hapten exposure. Time point meaning: patch test 1, 2 weeks after DPC sensitization. Treatment denoted: therapeutic diphenylcyclopropenone sensitization with weekly scalp DPC. TCRdb re-called the RACE reads through MiXCR, storing one row per CDR3 protein. The profile covers a few hundred thousand distinct CDR3 sequences, with more than 4.5% appearing a single time and approximately 2.1% taken by the ten largest. The specimen was whole blood, collected in connection with sensitization to the hapten diphenylcyclopropenone (DPC). The receptor source for this set is a woman aged 45-65 years with alopecia areata. Some clones in this sample may be carry-over from other donors' samples.

The sample holds many counts of this clonotype. The V gene is TRBV29-1, the J gene TRBJ2-5; 7 nucleotides align to TRBD1. This CDR3 has 14 amino acids. V was clipped by 6 bases and J by 5 bases; unmatched bases: 12. The germline CDR1 and CDR2 sequences are SQVTM and ANQGSEA. In nucleotides, the CDR3 is TGCAGCGTCGACTCCGGGACAGTCACCGAGACCCAGTACTTC. It yields the protein CSVDSGTVTETQYF.

In its sample, this clonotype was seen many times. This rearrangement joins TRBV10-3 to TRBJ1-5; 7 bases are shared with TRBD1. Unmatched junction bases numbered 4, after V lost 2 bases and J lost 0 bases. This CDR3 comprises 16 residues. Germline V lookup: CDR1 ENHRY, CDR2 SYGVKD. CDR3 residues: CAISEGTDFSNQPQHF. The DNA of the CDR3 is TGTGCCATCAGTGAGGGGACAGATTTTAGCAATCAGCCCCAGCATTTT.

The chain links TRBV7-9 to TRBJ2-7; 9 bases agree with TRBD1. The CDR3 covers 15 residues. In germline, CDR1 is SEHNR, CDR2 FQNEAQ (reference sequence). Losses at the gene ends were 4 bases for V and 9 bases for J; bases not matched to a gene: 13. As DNA, the CDR3 is TGTGCCAGCAGCTACGAATCGGACAGGGGAGCGTGGCAGTACTTC. Translated, it gives CASSYESDRGAWQYF.

This chain links TRBV29-1 with TRBJ2-7; 9 bases fit TRBD1. Germline CDR1 SQVTM, CDR2 ANQGSEA. Trimming removed 6 bases from V and 1 base from J; junction bases left unmatched: 4. CDR3 size: 13 residues. DNA of the CDR3: TGCAGCGTGGGGGACAGGGATTCCTACGAGCAGTACTTC. It translates to CSVGDRDSYEQYF.

This chain links TRBV6-2 or TRBV6-3 with TRBJ1-5, with 11 positions matching TRBD1. Losses at the gene ends were 0 bases for V and 2 bases for J; bases not matched to a gene: 3. The CDR3 has 17 amino acids. CDR1 is MNHEY, CDR2 SVGEGT, per germline. The DNA of the CDR3 is TGTGCCAGCAGTTACTCCGGGACAGGGGGACGCAATCAGCCCCAGCATTTT. It codes for CASSYSGTGGRNQPQHF.

The sample holds many counts of this clonotype. The J gene is TRBJ2-2, the V gene TRBV2; 8 nucleotides line up with TRBD1. From germline, CDR1 is SNHLY and CDR2 FYNNEI. This CDR3 contains 17 residues. V lost 3 bases, J lost 0 bases, and 6 bases stayed unmatched. The CDR3 DNA sequence: TGTGCCAGCAGTGAGCGGGACAGGCAAACGAACACCGGGGAGCTGTTTTTT. Translated, it gives CASSERDRQTNTGELFF.

Ten or more counts support this clonotype. The rearrangement links TRBV7-2 to TRBJ2-5; D ambiguous. Germline CDR1 is SGHTA and CDR2 is FQGNSA. This CDR3 spans 11 amino acids. V was shortened by 5 bases and J by 7 bases, with 8 bases between the two germline ends. The CDR3 region has the DNA TGTGCCAGCAGCCCTTCTTGGACCCAGTACTTC. As protein: CASSPSWTQYF.

Many counts were recorded for this clonotype. The CDR3: CASSVKSLDLTGELFF. The CDR3 DNA reads TGTGCCAGCAGCGTAAAATCTTTAGACCTCACCGGGGAGCTGTTTTTT. The chain is built from TRBV9 and TRBJ2-2; D is unresolved. There are 16 residues in the CDR3. V lost 1 base to trimming and J lost 4 bases, with 14 bases between them. Germline V gene sequence: CDR1 SGDLS, CDR2 YYNGEE.

This clonotype was found many times. The chain has TRBV7-2 and TRBJ1-1, with 7 bases matching TRBD1. The germline V gene encodes CDR1 SGHTA and CDR2 FQGNSA. The CDR3 is 15 amino acids. Trimming at V came to 7 bases and at J to 4 bases, leaving 12 bases not matched to a gene. CDR3 nucleotide sequence: TGTGCCAGCACCTCTAGTGGCGACAGGGTCACTGAAGCTTTCTTT. This codes for CASTSSGDRVTEAFF.

This clonotype was recorded many times. The V and J genes are TRBV12-3 or TRBV12-4 and TRBJ1-2; D not certain. V lost 4 bases, J lost 5 bases, and 8 bases lay in between. The CDR3 has 12 amino acids. CDR3 region: CASSSSQYGYTF. The CDR3 DNA follows: TGTGCCAGCAGTTCATCTCAGTATGGCTACACCTTC.

The chain carries TRBV12-3 or TRBV12-4 and TRBJ1-2, with TRBD1 matching 8 bases. This CDR3 region has 15 residues. The trim removed 3 bases at V and 4 bases at J, leaving 7 bases unmatched. The CDR3 DNA reads TGTGCCAGCAGTTTGGGCACAGGGGGTCCCTATGGCTACACCTTC. It is translated as CASSLGTGGPYGYTF.

The sample holds many counts of this clonotype. DNA for the CDR3: TGTGCCAGCAGTGCCGGACAGGGGGCGACTGAAGCTTTCTTT. It is translated as CASSAGQGATEAFF. This chain uses TRBV6-1 with TRBJ1-1; 11 nucleotides line up with TRBD1. Germline CDR1 is MNHNS and CDR2 is SASEGT. V dropped 4 bases and J dropped 5; count of bases not matched to a gene: 3. The CDR3 consists of 14 residues.

This clonotype was observed at least ten times. The chain employs TRBV2 and TRBJ2-3; unclear D gene. The CDR3 loop spans 13 amino acids. Germline CDR1 and CDR2: SNHLY and FYNNEI. V was pared by 2 bases and J by 2 bases, with 5 bases between. The CDR3 coding sequence is TGTGCCAGCAGTGAACAAGCCACAGATACGCAGTATTTT. Protein product: CASSEQATDTQYF. Using reference TRBV2 and TRBJ2-3 for the parts outside the CDR3, the full variable domain is EPEVTQTPSHQVTQMGQEVILRCVPISNHLYFYWYRQILGQKVEFLVSFYNNEISEKSEIFDDQFSVERPDGSNFTLKIRSTKLEDSAMYFCASSEQATDTQYFGPGTRLTVL.

In its sample, this clonotype was seen many times. CDR3 nucleotide sequence: TGTGCCAGCAGCTTAGGAATCTCTGGGGCCAACGTCCTGACTTTC. It translates to CASSLGISGANVLTF. The V and J genes are TRBV7-9 and TRBJ2-6, with D uncertain. Trimming left V 1 base short and J 0 bases short, with 4 bases between. The CDR3 consists of 15 residues. Germline values: CDR1 SEHNR, CDR2 FQNEAQ (reference sequence).

Many counts were recorded for this clonotype. J is TRBJ2-3 and V is TRBV29-1; D tentatively reads TRBD1 or TRBD2 (7 bases each). The germline V gene encodes CDR1 SQVTM and CDR2 ANQGSEA. V was shortened by 7 bases and J by 0 bases, with 11 bases between the two germline ends. This CDR3 has 13 residues. The CDR3 spells CSERDSSTDTQYF. The CDR3 bases are TGCAGCGAGCGGGACAGCAGCACAGATACGCAGTATTTT.

A note on this clonotype: With a much larger clone just one base away, this may be a read error. The V and J genes are TRBV20-1 and TRBJ2-5; D uncertain. CDR3 size: 11 residues. The germline CDR1 and CDR2 sequences are DFQATT and SNEGSKA (reference sequence). V was shortened by 1 base and J by 4 bases, with 4 bases between the two germline ends. CDR3 DNA: TGCAGTGCTAGAGGACGAGAGACCCAGTACTTC. This encodes CSARGRETQYF.

In this sample, this clonotype turned up many times. The chain employs TRBV11-2 and TRBJ2-1; D is ambiguous. V was pared by 5 bases and J by 7 bases, with 9 bases between. The CDR3 has 12 amino acids. Germline CDR1 is SGHAT and CDR2 is FQNNGV. In nucleotides, the CDR3 is TGTGCCAGCAGCCAGGCGGTAAATGAGCAGTTCTTC. It translates to CASSQAVNEQFF. Variable domain in full (rest from reference TRBV11-2 and TRBJ2-1): EAGVAQSPRYKIIEKRQSVAFWCNPISGHATLYWYQQILGQGPKLLIQFQNNGVVDDSQLPKDRFSAERLKGVDSTLKIQPAKLEDSAVYLCASSQAVNEQFFGPGTRLTVL.

This clonotype appeared many times. This chain joins TRBV19 and TRBJ2-1; D unresolved. Trimming cost V 0 bases and J 0 bases, with 12 bases left between them. The germline V gene has CDR1 LNHDA and CDR2 SQIVND (reference sequence). CDR3 length: 17 residues. The CDR3 nucleotides read TGTGCCAGTAGTATAGAAGGGCTGGGGTTCTCCTACAATGAGCAGTTCTTC. It translates to CASSIEGLGFSYNEQFF.